The clone carrying this T cell receptor (beta chain) was detected ten times or more. CDR3 regions were amplified by Arm-PCR using iRepertoire HTBI primers to build TCR beta libraries. TCRdb called the multiplex PCR reads again in MiXCR, with one record for every CDR3 protein. The data show about 220,000 distinct CDR3 sequences, around 20% seen once. These data belong to a study of regulatory T cells in long-lasting Graves disease. Time point denoted: newly diagnosed GD, antithyroid drugs for less than 3 months. The authors made the TCR library using RNA they extracted from PBMCs. This CDR3 spans 13 amino acids. V shed 5 bases and J shed 1 base, with 11 bases lying between them. CDR1 is GTSNPN, CDR2 SVGIG, per germline (reference sequence). The sample also formed part of further work on T cells in Graves' hyperthyroidism and ophthalmopathy.

This sample comprised peripheral blood mononuclear cells (PBMCs), obtained at new diagnosis, from a patient treated with antithyroid drugs. The chain combines TRBV30 with TRBJ2-5; tentative D call: TRBD2 (6 bases). The TCR comes from a woman aged 25 to 39 with Graves disease. The CDR3 DNA is TGTGCCTGGCTCGGGGAGGCCCAAGAGACCCAGTACTTC. Encoded protein: CAWLGEAQETQYF.